This TCR beta chain was observed in a study of radiotherapy plus CTLA-4 blockade in lung cancer. Study results and limitations: Once radiotherapy plus ipilimumab had been given, TCR clones derived from tumor expanded in blood.

Only in-frame clones appear in the TCRdb table, and some are missing; sequencing was by immunoSEQ multiplex PCR. The table includes 45,000 to 60,000 clones, 70% to 80% detected once. As concerns this clone: Its matching antigen is unknown.

The V segment lost 0 bases and the J segment 6 bases; nucleotides outside the gene matches: 9. The germline V gene encodes CDR1 GTSNPN and CDR2 SVGIG (reference sequence). This CDR3 contains 15 residues. The source was peripheral blood, collected from a patient treated with radiotherapy plus ipilimumab. The receptor was isolated from a human donor with non-small cell lung cancer who had a complete response to radiotherapy plus ipilimumab. The genes are TRBV30 and TRBJ2-7, with 9 bases lining up with TRBD1. In DNA form, the CDR3 reads TGTGCCTGGAGTGTACGCGGACAGGGGACCCGCGAGCAGTACTTC. As protein: CAWSVRGQGTREQYF.